This TCR beta chain was observed in a study of cytomegalovirus exposure and HLA in healthy donors. CDR3 size: 13 residues. Trimming left V 8 bases short and J 1 base short, with 11 bases between. Germline-derived CDR1 and CDR2 are MNHEY and SVGAGI. PCR amplification relied on 60 Vbeta primers (plus 13 Jbeta primers). Sequencing was performed with immunoSEQ multiplex PCR; in TCRdb, only in-frame clones are kept and a portion is missing. This sample has 170,000 or so clones, with approximately 84% found just once. Sequenced: PBMCs. The clonotype was recovered from a girl between 10 and 17 years old in good health and CMV-seropositive. The rearrangement joins TRBV6-5 to TRBJ1-1; D uncertain. The CDR3 spells CASGLRGNTEAFF. Written as DNA, the CDR3 is TGTGCCAGCGGATTACGGGGGAACACTGAAGCTTTCTTT.